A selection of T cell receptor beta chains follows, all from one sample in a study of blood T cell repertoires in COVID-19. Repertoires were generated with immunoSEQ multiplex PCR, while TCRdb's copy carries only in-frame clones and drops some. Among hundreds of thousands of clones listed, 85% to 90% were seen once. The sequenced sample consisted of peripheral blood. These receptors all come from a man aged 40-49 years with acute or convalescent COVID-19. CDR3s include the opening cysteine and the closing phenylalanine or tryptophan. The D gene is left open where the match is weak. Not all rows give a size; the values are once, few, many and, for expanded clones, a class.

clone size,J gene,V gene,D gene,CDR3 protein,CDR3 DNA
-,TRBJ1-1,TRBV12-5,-,CASGRYPSTEAFF,TGTGCTAGTGGTAGATATCCTAGCACTGAAGCTTTCTTT
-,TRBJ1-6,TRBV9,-,CASSVAPAAGSPLHF,TGTGCCAGCAGCGTAGCTCCGGCAGCGGGGTCACCCCTCCACTTT
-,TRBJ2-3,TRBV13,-,CASSLGGGQDTQYF,TGTGCCAGCAGCTTGGGGGGGGGCCAAGATACGCAGTATTTT
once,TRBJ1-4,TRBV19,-,CASSPDRGNEKLFF,TGTGCCAGTAGTCCAGACAGAGGAAATGAAAAACTGTTTTTT
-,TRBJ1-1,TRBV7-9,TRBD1,CASSVIRTGEAFF,TGTGCCAGCAGCGTAATTCGGACAGGGGAAGCTTTCTTT
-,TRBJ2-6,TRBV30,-,CAWSPRGTSLPIQTF,TGTGCCTGGAGTCCCCGGGGTACTTCGCTCCCCATTCAGACTTTC
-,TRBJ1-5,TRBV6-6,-,CASRAEAPGQPQHF,TGTGCCAGCAGGGCGGAGGCGCCCGGTCAGCCCCAGCATTTT
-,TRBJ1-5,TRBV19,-,CASNRPVSNQPQHF,TGTGCCAGTAACAGACCTGTGAGCAATCAGCCCCAGCATTTT
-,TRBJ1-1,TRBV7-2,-,CASSLAGGGTTEAFF,TGTGCCAGCAGCTTAGCTGGGGGGGGAACCACTGAAGCTTTCTTT
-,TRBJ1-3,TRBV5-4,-,CASSLGQGTENTIYF,TGTGCCAGCAGCTTGGGTCAGGGGACGGAAAACACCATATATTTT
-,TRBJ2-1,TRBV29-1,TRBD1,CSAARQGTYNEQFF,TGCAGCGCAGCCCGACAGGGGACATACAATGAGCAGTTCTTC
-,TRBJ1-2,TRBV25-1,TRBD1,CASRRGQRDGYTF,TGTGCCAGCAGAAGGGGGCAGAGGGATGGCTACACCTTC